Listed here are 5 T cell receptor beta chains from one sample, sequenced in a study of T cell changes during pregnancy in multiple sclerosis. Here immunoSEQ multiplex PCR was the method, and the copy in TCRdb shows in-frame clones only, minus some. The table has some 41,000 clones, around 90% seen once. The sample in question was CD8+ T cells from peripheral blood mononuclear cells, obtained in the first trimester of pregnancy. These receptors originate from a female donor with multiple sclerosis, enrolled in a pregnancy study.

The chain combines TRBV6-6 with TRBJ2-2, with 8 bases aligning to TRBD1. This CDR3 spans 14 amino acids. CDR1 and CDR2 (germline): MNHNY, SVGAGI (reference sequence). The trim removed 8 bases at V and 5 bases at J, leaving 7 bases unmatched. The CDR3 reads CASRAGGLTGELFF. In DNA form, the CDR3 reads TGTGCCAGCCGGGCAGGGGGCCTAACCGGGGAGCTGTTTTTT.

The chain is built from TRBV7-6 and TRBJ2-2, with D hard to call. The CDR3 contains 15 residues. The V end was cut by 1 base, the J end by 1 base, with 7 bases between. In germline, CDR1 is SGHVS, CDR2 FNYEAQ. As DNA, the CDR3 is TGTGCCAGCAGCTTAGATCCGGGGAACACCGGGGAGCTGTTTTTT. It encodes CASSLDPGNTGELFF.

V is TRBV19 and J is TRBJ1-2, with D perhaps TRBD1 (5 bases). The germline V gene has CDR1 LNHDA and CDR2 SQIVND (reference sequence). CDR3 length equals 14 residues. Trimming took off 5 bases at V and 4 bases at J, with 14 bases between the two ends. CDR3 coding DNA: TGTGCCAGTAGTGCCCGCGGGACGGTCTATGGCTACACCTTC. This gives the protein CASSARGTVYGYTF.

The chain uses TRBV5-5 and TRBJ2-7, with 8 nucleotides matching TRBD2. With V trimmed by 0 bases and J by 3 bases, 2 bases remained unmatched. The CDR3 has 14 amino acids. The germline V gene has CDR1 SGHKS and CDR2 YYEKEE (reference sequence). CDR3 sequence (DNA): TGTGCCAGCAGCTTGGCGGGACTAGTCTACGAGCAGTACTTC. This encodes CASSLAGLVYEQYF. The whole variable domain, filled in from reference TRBV5-5 and TRBJ2-7, reads DAGVTQSPTHLIKTRGQQVTLRCSPISGHKSVSWYQQVLGQGPQFIFQYYEKEERGRGNFPDRFSARQFPNYSSELNVNALLLGDSALYLCASSLAGLVYEQYFGPGTRLTVT.

The CDR3 is CASSSGFPLAGFPETQYF. The CDR3 DNA sequence: TGTGCCAGCAGCTCCGGATTCCCACTAGCGGGTTTCCCAGAGACCCAGTACTTC. This rearrangement joins TRBV7-8 to TRBJ2-5, with TRBD2 identical over 9 bases. Trimming took 4 bases from V and 4 from J; bases not matched to a gene: 16. CDR1 is SGHVS and CDR2 is FQNEAQ in the germline V gene. This CDR3 is 18 amino acids long.